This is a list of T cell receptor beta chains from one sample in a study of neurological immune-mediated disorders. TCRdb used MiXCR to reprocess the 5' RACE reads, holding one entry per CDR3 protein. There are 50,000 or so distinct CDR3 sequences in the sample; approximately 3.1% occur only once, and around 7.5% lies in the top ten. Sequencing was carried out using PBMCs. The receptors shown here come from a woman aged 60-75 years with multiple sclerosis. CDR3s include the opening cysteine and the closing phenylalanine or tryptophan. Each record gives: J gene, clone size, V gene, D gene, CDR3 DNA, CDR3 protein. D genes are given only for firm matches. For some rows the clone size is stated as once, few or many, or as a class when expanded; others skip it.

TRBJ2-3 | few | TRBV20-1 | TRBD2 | TGCAGTGCAAGGTCTTGGGGGGGGAGCACAGATACGCAGTATTTT | CSARSWGGSTDTQYF
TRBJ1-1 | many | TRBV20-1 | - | TGCAGTGCGACCCAGGGTAAGGGTGAAGCTTTCTTT | CSATQGKGEAFF
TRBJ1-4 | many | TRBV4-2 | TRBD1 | TGTGCCAGCAGCCAAGAGACAGGGGGCAACGAAAAACTGTTTTTT | CASSQETGGNEKLFF
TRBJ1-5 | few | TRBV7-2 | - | TGTGCCAGCAGCTTAGGTAGGGAACGCAATCAGCCCCAGCATTTT | CASSLGRERNQPQHF
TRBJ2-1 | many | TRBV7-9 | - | TGTGCCAGCAGCTTCAGGGGACCTGATTACAATGAGCAGTTCTTC | CASSFRGPDYNEQFF
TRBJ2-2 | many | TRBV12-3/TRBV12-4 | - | TGTGCCAGCAGTAGGGCAAGGAACACCGGGGAGCTGTTTTTT | CASSRARNTGELFF
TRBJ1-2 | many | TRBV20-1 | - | TGCAGTGCTAGAGCGGGGGCAGGGGATGGCTACACCTTC | CSARAGAGDGYTF
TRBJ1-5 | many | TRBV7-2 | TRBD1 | TGTGCCAGCAGCTTATTAGAGGGGGCCTTGGATCAGCCCCAGCATTTT | CASSLLEGALDQPQHF
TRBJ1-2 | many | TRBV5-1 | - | TGCGCCAGCAGCCTACAGGGTCGTCTTGGCTACACCTTC | CASSLQGRLGYTF
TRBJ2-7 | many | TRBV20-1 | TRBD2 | TGCAGTGCTGACTTGCTAGCGGGACTTCCCTACGAGCAGTACTTC | CSADLLAGLPYEQYF
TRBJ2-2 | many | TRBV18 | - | TGTGCCAGCTCCCCCCGCACCGGGGAGCTGTTTTTT | CASSPRTGELFF
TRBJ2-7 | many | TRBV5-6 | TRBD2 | TGTGCCAGCAGCTCGTCGGGACTAGCGTTAGGCGAGCAGTACTTC | CASSSSGLALGEQYF
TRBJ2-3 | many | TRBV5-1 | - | TGCGCCAGCAGCCCCGGCACAGATACGCAGTATTTT | CASSPGTDTQYF
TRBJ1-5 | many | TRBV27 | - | TGTGCCAGCAGTCCCCTGGACGGATATAGCAATCAGCCCCAGCATTTT | CASSPLDGYSNQPQHF
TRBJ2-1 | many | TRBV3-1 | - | TGTGCCAGCAGCCACAAATACAATGAGCAGTTCTTC | CASSHKYNEQFF
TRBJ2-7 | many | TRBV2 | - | TGTGCCAGCAGTGTCAACTCCTACGAGCAGTACTTC | CASSVNSYEQYF
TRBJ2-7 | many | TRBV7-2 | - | TGTGCCAGCAGCAGATGGGTCCGAGCCTACGAGCAGTACTTC | CASSRWVRAYEQYF
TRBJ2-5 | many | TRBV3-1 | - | TGTGCCAGCAGCCAAGGACAAATCCAAGAGACCCAGTACTTC | CASSQGQIQETQYF
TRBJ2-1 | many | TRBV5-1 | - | TGCGCCAGCAGCTTGGCGGACCCCCGGGAGCGTCATGAGCAGTTCTTC | CASSLADPRERHEQFF
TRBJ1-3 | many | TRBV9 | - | TGTGCCAGCAGCGTAGGTCCACAGGGACGAGGTGGAAACACCATATATTTT | CASSVGPQGRGGNTIYF
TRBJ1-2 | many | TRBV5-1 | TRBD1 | TGCGCCAGCAGCTTGGATCCGGGACAGCTCTATGGCTACACCTTC | CASSLDPGQLYGYTF
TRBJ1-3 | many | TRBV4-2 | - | TGTGCCAGCAGCCGTCAGGGAAGAGGAAACACCATATATTTT | CASSRQGRGNTIYF
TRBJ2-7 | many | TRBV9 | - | TGTGCCAGCAGCGTACGGGACTCTGCCCGGGAGCAGTACTTC | CASSVRDSAREQYF
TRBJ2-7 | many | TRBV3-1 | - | TGTGCCAGCAGCCGAAGTCGGGCAGGGTCCGAGCAGTACTTC | CASSRSRAGSEQYF
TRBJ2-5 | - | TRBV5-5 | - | TGTGCCAGCAGCGAGATTGGGCATCAAGAGACCCAGTACTTC | CASSEIGHQETQYF
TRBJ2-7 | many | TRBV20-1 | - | TGCAGTGTCCGCACAAATTCCGACGAGCAGTACTTC | CSVRTNSDEQYF
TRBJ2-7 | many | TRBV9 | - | TGTGCCAGCAGCGCCGGGACCGGACCCTACGAGCAGTACTTC | CASSAGTGPYEQYF
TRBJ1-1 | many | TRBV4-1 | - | TGCGCCAGCAGCCAAGATGAAACAATACGGACAAGAGAAGCTTTCTTT | CASSQDETIRTREAFF
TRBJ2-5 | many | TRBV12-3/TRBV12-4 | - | TGTGCCAGCAGTTTCGACGGTCCCACCCAGTACTTC | CASSFDGPTQYF
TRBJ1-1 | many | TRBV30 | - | TGTGCCTGGACCAGGAGTCGAGGGACTGAAGCTTTCTTT | CAWTRSRGTEAFF
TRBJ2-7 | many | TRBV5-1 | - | TGCGCCAGCAGCTTGCTCGGGACAAGTCTTCACGAGCAGTACTTC | CASSLLGTSLHEQYF
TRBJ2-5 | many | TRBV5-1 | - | TGCGCCAGCAGGTCAACAAGGGGAAACCAAGAGACCCAGTACTTC | CASRSTRGNQETQYF
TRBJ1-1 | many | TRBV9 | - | TGTGCCAGCAGCGCAACCCCCCCGGGAGATAACACTGAAGCTTTCTTT | CASSATPPGDNTEAFF
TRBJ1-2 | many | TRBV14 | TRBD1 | TGTGCCAGCAGCCAGGGACAGGGTTATGGCTACACCTTC | CASSQGQGYGYTF
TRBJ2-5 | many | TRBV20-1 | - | TGCAGTGCTAGCGAAACCGGGACGCGGGGGACCCAGTACTTC | CSASETGTRGTQYF
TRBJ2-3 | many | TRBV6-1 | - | TGTGCCAGCAGTGAAAATTGGGCCGGAGATACGCAGTATTTT | CASSENWAGDTQYF
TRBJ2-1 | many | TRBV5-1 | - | TGCGCCAGCAGCCAAGGGCGCAGATCTTTCTACAATGAGCAGTTCTTC | CASSQGRRSFYNEQFF